These T cell receptor beta chains were read from a single sample in a study of control samples from healthy donors and cancer patients. Method: immunoSEQ multiplex PCR; TCRdb's copy keeps in-frame clones and lacks some. Among about 160,000 clones listed, 70% to 90% were seen once. Sequencing was done on a sample of blood. These receptors were obtained from a man aged 25-40 years in good health. CDR3s include the opening cysteine and the closing phenylalanine or tryptophan. A D gene is named only where the DNA matches it firmly.

v_call: TRBV2
d_call: NA
j_call: TRBJ1-2
cdr3_aa: CASSEASNYGYTF

v_call: TRBV4-1
d_call: NA
j_call: TRBJ1-1
cdr3_aa: CASSPYESNTEAFF

v_call: TRBV3-1/TRBV3-2
d_call: TRBD1
j_call: TRBJ1-1
cdr3_aa: CASSYRGNTEAFF

v_call: TRBV6-5
d_call: NA
j_call: TRBJ2-7
cdr3_aa: CASRPGTARGEQYF

v_call: TRBV15
d_call: NA
j_call: TRBJ1-5
cdr3_aa: CATSRDTGHSNQPQHF

v_call: TRBV7-6
d_call: TRBD1
j_call: TRBJ1-4
cdr3_aa: CASSSQQGARYEKLFF

v_call: TRBV25-1
d_call: NA
j_call: TRBJ1-2
cdr3_aa: CASSPSGLGANYGYTF

v_call: TRBV27
d_call: TRBD1
j_call: TRBJ2-7
cdr3_aa: CASSMGQARSYEQYF

v_call: TRBV11-2
d_call: TRBD2
j_call: TRBJ2-7
cdr3_aa: CASSPGGKRGEQYF

v_call: TRBV5-1
d_call: NA
j_call: TRBJ2-3
cdr3_aa: CASKRFLVGQAADTQYF

v_call: TRBV20-1
d_call: NA
j_call: TRBJ1-2
cdr3_aa: CSASPQRRRNYGYTF

v_call: TRBV21-1
d_call: NA
j_call: TRBJ1-1
cdr3_aa: CASSRGQGEVTEAFF

v_call: TRBV2
d_call: NA
j_call: TRBJ1-2
cdr3_aa: CASSAIQADYGYTF

v_call: TRBV7-9
d_call: NA
j_call: TRBJ2-2
cdr3_aa: CASILTGNTGELFF

v_call: TRBV7-2
d_call: NA
j_call: TRBJ2-5
cdr3_aa: CASSGGLIQYF

v_call: TRBV19
d_call: NA
j_call: TRBJ2-2
cdr3_aa: CATNSGDSSTGELFF

v_call: TRBV6-6
d_call: NA
j_call: TRBJ2-1
cdr3_aa: CASRDGLGNEQFF

v_call: TRBV7-6
d_call: NA
j_call: TRBJ2-5
cdr3_aa: CASSPQGGETQYF

v_call: TRBV3-1/TRBV3-2
d_call: NA
j_call: TRBJ1-1
cdr3_aa: CASSQGKNTEAFF

v_call: TRBV6-1
d_call: TRBD1
j_call: TRBJ2-7
cdr3_aa: CASRNTGGTYEQYF

v_call: TRBV28
d_call: NA
j_call: TRBJ1-5
cdr3_aa: CASTGGRGNQPQHF

v_call: TRBV7-3
d_call: TRBD1
j_call: TRBJ1-2
cdr3_aa: CASSRGPGQGYGYTF

v_call: TRBV27
d_call: NA
j_call: TRBJ1-6
cdr3_aa: CASSWDRARDSPLHF

v_call: TRBV7-9
d_call: NA
j_call: TRBJ2-1
cdr3_aa: CASSLACRREQFF